The clone carrying this T cell receptor (beta chain) has just a few counts. Its antigen is unidentified. TCRdb analysed the reads with MiXCR anew, one entry per CDR3 protein. Of fewer than 950,000 distinct CDR3 sequences in the sample, 32% were seen once. These data come from a study of T cell repertoires in cytomegalovirus infection. Study summary: The authors used CMV epitopes that were HLA-C-restricted (recently identified) and HLA-B-restricted (well studied).

General study results and limits: CMV-specific TCR beta clonotypes restricted by HLA-C dominated the ex vivo response. Identification of carriers of CMV plus the relevant HLA was performed using cumulative public TCR beta family frequency.

The CDR3 is made up of 14 amino acids. Unmatched junction bases numbered 2, after V lost 5 bases and J lost 1 base. Germline assignment: CDR1 SGHVS and CDR2 FQNEAQ. The chain links TRBV7-8 to TRBJ2-3, with 8 bases aligning to TRBD2. The input for sequencing was cultured CD8+ T cells from PBMCs, taken from culture after CMV antigen stimulation. The receptor was isolated from a human donor in good health (CMV status not recorded). Some clones in this sample may be carry-over from other donors' samples. In DNA, the CDR3 is TGTGCCAGCAGCACCGGGGGGGGCACAGATACGCAGTATTTT. It encodes CASSTGGGTDTQYF.